The text below deals with one T cell receptor beta chain. The antigen remains undetermined. This entry is derived from a study of CD8+CD57+ T cells in acquired aplastic anemia. Regarding the study as a whole: Patients and controls had CD8+ Simpson's diversity values that were not significantly distinct.

The CDR3 sequence is 13 residues long. The germline V gene encodes CDR1 SGDLS and CDR2 YYNGEE. V was trimmed by 3 bases and J by 16 bases, leaving 20 bases between them. The study profiled TCR beta VDJ and CDR3 using genomic DNA as template. TCRdb reprocessed the reads via MiXCR and lists one record per CDR3 protein. The sample lists around 400,000 distinct CDR3 sequences; about two thirds were seen once. Sequenced: sorted CD4+, CD8+, or CD8+CD57+ T cells (not recorded which) from PBMCs. V usage is TRBV9 and J usage is TRBJ1-3; D possibly corresponds to TRBD1 (6 bases). The clonotype was recovered from a human donor in good health, serving as a control. In DNA, the CDR3 is TGTGCCAGCAGCGATGCAGCGGGGGACACGATGTATTTT. Protein sequence: CASSDAAGDTMYF.